The 21 T cell receptor beta chains reported below all come from one sample, sequenced in a study of low-dose radiotherapy and immunotherapy resistance in tumors. Regarding time point: after trial treatment. As for treatment: LDRT plus nivolumab, ipilimumab, low-dose cyclophosphamide and aspirin (RACIN trial). Primers targeting TRAV and TRBV primed first-strand cDNA, covering alpha and beta chains. Over 20 PCR cycles, TCRs were amplified from a constant-region primer and V-primer adapter. TCRdb reprocessed the reads via MiXCR and lists one record per CDR3 protein. Of 95,000 to 100,000 distinct CDR3 sequences in the sample, 20% were seen once. The sequencing used PBMCs, collected after low-dose radiotherapy plus immunotherapy. The receptors were gathered from a male donor with prostate cancer.

Notes on this clonotype: A much larger clonotype is one base distant, so this may be a read error. The rearrangement links TRBV20-1 to TRBJ2-3; TRBD2 aligns across 15 bases. This CDR3 spans 17 amino acids. V trimming: 5 bases; J trimming: 1 base; junction bases outside the gene matches: 7. Germline CDR1 is DFQATT and CDR2 is SNEGSKA (reference sequence). CDR3 loop: CSAWTSGGASGTDTQYF. The CDR3 DNA reads TGCAGTGCTTGGACTAGCGGGGGGGCCTCTGGCACAGATACGCAGTATTTT.

The J gene is TRBJ2-3, the V gene TRBV29-1; 8 positions match TRBD2. Germline-derived CDR1 and CDR2 are SQVTM and ANQGSEA. Trimming took 4 bases from V and 4 from J; bases not matched to a gene: 7. The CDR3 extends over 14 amino acids. CDR3: CSVGERGGADTQYF. CDR3 DNA: TGCAGCGTTGGGGAACGGGGGGGTGCAGATACGCAGTATTTT.

As concerns this clonotype: This sequence is one base from a far larger clone and is likely a read error. The CDR3 loop reads CSVERAGEQYF. DNA for the CDR3: TGCAGCGTTGAAAGGGCGGGTGAGCAGTACTTC. The rearrangement joins TRBV29-1 to TRBJ2-5, with D tentatively TRBD2 (5 bases). The V end was cut by 2 bases, the J end by 11 bases, with 12 bases between. CDR3 size: 11 residues. The germline CDR1 and CDR2 sequences are SQVTM and ANQGSEA.

This chain connects TRBV5-4 to TRBJ2-3; D ambiguous. The V end was cut by 5 bases, the J end by 4 bases, with 11 bases between. CDR1 and CDR2 from the germline V gene are SGHNT and YYREEE (reference sequence). The CDR3 runs 13 residues. CDR3 residues: CASRHPLADTQYF. For the CDR3, the DNA is TGTGCCAGCAGGCACCCGCTGGCAGATACGCAGTATTTT.

In its sample, this clonotype was seen many times. The gene calls are TRBV7-6 and TRBJ2-1; D possibly uses TRBD1 or TRBD2 (6 bases each). From germline, CDR1 is SGHVS and CDR2 FNYEAQ. The CDR3 covers 16 residues. V gave up 8 bases and J gave up 8 bases, with 25 bases separating them. CDR3 nucleotide sequence: TGTGCCAGCGGGGGCGGCGGGCGGGGAAGGGGTCATGAGCAGTTCTTC. Translated, it gives CASGGGGRGRGHEQFF.

The genes are TRBV7-3 and TRBJ2-3; TRBD2 aligns across 13 bases. Per germline, CDR1 SGHTA and CDR2 FQGTGA. V dropped 4 bases and J dropped 1; count of bases not matched to a gene: 5. This CDR3 comprises 17 residues. Written as DNA, the CDR3 is TGTGCCAGCAGCTCCACTAGCGGGGGGGCCGGCACAGATACGCAGTATTTT. The encoded protein is CASSSTSGGAGTDTQYF.

The table lists this clonotype with many counts. The CDR3 region has the DNA TGCGCCAGCAGCGCACACGCAGGGGGTGACTATGGCTACACCTTC. Translated, it gives CASSAHAGGDYGYTF. This chain joins TRBV4-1 and TRBJ1-2, with 7 bases that match TRBD1. The CDR3 is 15 residues long. The V gene's germline CDR1 is MGHRA and CDR2 YSYEKL. Unmatched junction bases numbered 9, after V lost 5 bases and J lost 3 bases.

This clonotype was seen at least ten times. For the CDR3, the DNA is TGCAGTGCTAGAGATCCCGGGGGCCCGGACAATGAGCAGTTCTTC. Translating it yields CSARDPGGPDNEQFF. J is TRBJ2-1 and V is TRBV20-1; D assignment may be TRBD1 or TRBD2 (6 bases each). This CDR3 has 15 amino acids. In germline, CDR1 is DFQATT, CDR2 SNEGSKA (reference sequence). Deletions cut 0 bases from V and 5 bases from J, with 14 bases between.

This clonotype was seen repeatedly, ten times or more. The chain joins TRBV10-3 to TRBJ1-6; a possible D gene is TRBD1 (6 bases). CDR1 and CDR2 (germline): ENHRY, SYGVKD. The CDR3 contains 14 residues. Trimming removed 6 bases from V and 6 bases from J, with 12 bases in between. The CDR3 sequence: CAISAQGSNSPLHF. As DNA, the CDR3 is TGTGCCATCAGCGCACAGGGTTCTAATTCACCCCTCCACTTT.

This clonotype was observed at least ten times. The rearrangement joins TRBV2 to TRBJ1-6; D not resolved. Germline V lookup: CDR1 SNHLY, CDR2 FYNNEI. The V gene lost 3 bases and the J gene lost 8 bases, with 11 bases spanning the gap. The CDR3 consists of 14 residues. The CDR3 is CASSDGVGDSPLHF. The DNA of the CDR3 is TGTGCCAGCAGTGACGGGGTAGGAGATTCACCCCTCCACTTT. Combining the CDR3 with reference TRBV2 and TRBJ1-6 gives the whole variable domain EPEVTQTPSHQVTQMGQEVILRCVPISNHLYFYWYRQILGQKVEFLVSFYNNEISEKSEIFDDQFSVERPDGSNFTLKIRSTKLEDSAMYFCASSDGVGDSPLHFGNGTRLTVT.

This clonotype was picked up many times. The chain combines TRBV11-2 with TRBJ2-2; maybe TRBD2 (5 bases). The CDR3 extends over 16 amino acids. V was clipped by 3 bases and J by 1 base, with 12 bases between them. CDR1 is SGHAT and CDR2 is FQNNGV in the germline V gene. CDR3 sequence reads: CASSFQAGGNTGELFF. The CDR3 coding sequence is TGTGCCAGCAGCTTCCAGGCAGGAGGGAACACCGGGGAGCTGTTTTTT.

This clonotype was detected ten times or more. The rearrangement links TRBV2 to TRBJ2-7; the match to TRBD1 covers 7 bases. The CDR3 spans 14 residues. J was trimmed by 0 bases and V by 6 bases; bases with no gene match: 5. CDR1 SNHLY and CDR2 FYNNEI come from the germline V gene. CDR3 sequence: CASSKTGFSYEQYF. CDR3 bases: TGTGCCAGCAGCAAGACAGGGTTCTCCTACGAGCAGTACTTC.

This clonotype came up many times. The J gene is TRBJ2-1, the V gene TRBV29-1; D call uncertain. Trimming took 7 bases from V and 6 from J, leaving 13 bases between them. The CDR3 totals 12 residues. Per the germline V gene, CDR1 is SQVTM and CDR2 is ANQGSEA. This CDR3 reads CSGNNPGNEQFF. Written as DNA, the CDR3 is TGCAGCGGGAACAATCCGGGCAATGAGCAGTTCTTC.

This clonotype was seen at least ten times. The V call is TRBV11-2, the J call TRBJ2-5; either TRBD1 or TRBD2 may supply D (6 bases each). Trimming removed 5 bases at V and 2 bases at J, with 12 bases between. This CDR3 has 14 amino acids. Germline CDR1 reads SGHAT; CDR2 reads FQNNGV. For the CDR3, the DNA is TGTGCCAGCAGCACAGGGACTTGGCAAGAGACCCAGTACTTC. Translating it yields CASSTGTWQETQYF.

This clonotype has a count of ten or more. The chain combines TRBV4-1 with TRBJ1-1, with 7 bases matching TRBD1. This CDR3 has 13 residues. The germline V gene encodes CDR1 MGHRA and CDR2 YSYEKL. With 3 bases clipped from V and 7 bases from J, the junction kept 5 bases outside the gene matches. The CDR3 region has the DNA TGCGCCAGCAGCCAGGAACAGGGGCTTGAAGCTTTCTTT. Translated, it gives CASSQEQGLEAFF.

Concerning this clonotype itself: The junction departs from the called germline gene at one end, perhaps through a read error. The chain is built from TRBV12-3 or TRBV12-4 and TRBJ2-7; maybe TRBD2 (5 bases). This CDR3 spans 13 amino acids. The CDR3 reads CACSHSSGSVQYF. In DNA, the CDR3 is TGTGCCTGCAGCCATTCTTCTGGGAGCGTGCAGTACTTC.

At least ten counts were recorded for this clonotype. The V and J genes are TRBV29-1 and TRBJ2-5; the D gene is possibly TRBD2 (6 bases). The CDR3 consists of 14 residues. CDR1 and CDR2 (germline): SQVTM, ANQGSEA. V lost 6 bases to trimming and J lost 2 bases, with 16 bases between them. The CDR3 protein is CSVGDSGLQETQYF. The DNA of the CDR3 is TGCAGCGTGGGGGACTCGGGATTACAAGAGACCCAGTACTTC.

Many counts were recorded for this clonotype. V usage is TRBV5-4 and J usage is TRBJ2-5; possible D gene TRBD2, 5 bases. Trimming pared 4 bases from V and 5 bases from J, leaving 12 bases between. The CDR3 is 13 amino acids. From germline, CDR1 is SGHNT and CDR2 YYREEE (reference sequence). CDR3 nucleotides: TGTGCCAGCAGCGCTACTAGGGAGGAGACCCAGTACTTC. Translation gives CASSATREETQYF.

This rearrangement joins TRBV6-1 to TRBJ2-3; a weak D match, TRBD1 (6 bases). This CDR3 region has 14 residues. The germline V gene has CDR1 MNHNS and CDR2 SASEGT. V dropped 5 bases and J dropped 3 bases, with 12 bases sitting between them. CDR3 nucleotides: TGTGCCAGCAGTTCCAGGGGTCGAACAGATACGCAGTATTTT. This sequence encodes CASSSRGRTDTQYF.

This clonotype has at least ten counts. The chain has TRBV5-1 and TRBJ1-1; D remains ambiguous. V gave up 4 bases and J gave up 1 base, with 14 bases separating them. This CDR3 has 15 amino acids. From germline, CDR1 is SGHRS and CDR2 YFSETQ. CDR3: CASSPREGGNTEAFF. The CDR3, as DNA: TGCGCCAGCAGCCCCCGCGAGGGTGGGAACACTGAAGCTTTCTTT.

The rearrangement uses TRBV27 and TRBJ2-5, with D possibly TRBD2 on 6 matching bases. This CDR3 comprises 15 residues. V was pared by 3 bases and J by 5 bases, with 16 bases between. Germline-derived CDR1 and CDR2 are MNHEY and SMNVEV (reference sequence). The CDR3 DNA sequence: TGTGCCAGCAGTTTCTATGGCGGGGTCGGGGAGACCCAGTACTTC. Its protein is CASSFYGGVGETQYF.